These 14 T cell receptor beta chains came from one sample sequenced in a study of blood T cell repertoires in COVID-19. This table comes from immunoSEQ multiplex PCR, and its TCRdb copy is limited to in-frame clones, with some not included. The repertoire holds about 160,000 clones, with roughly 90% as singletons. Sequencing was carried out using peripheral blood. The receptors stem from a woman in her 70s with acute or convalescent COVID-19.

The J gene is TRBJ2-1, the V gene TRBV5-4; the match to TRBD2 covers 16 bases. The CDR3 totals 18 residues. V was pared by 3 bases and J by 1 base, with 4 bases of the junction left unmatched. Germline V gene lookup returns CDR1 SGHNT and CDR2 YYREEE (reference sequence). The CDR3 DNA reads as TGTGCCAGCAGCTCGGGACTAGCGGGAGGGCCTTCCTACAATGAGCAGTTCTTC. Translated: CASSSGLAGGPSYNEQFF. The full variable domain, completed using reference TRBV5-4 and TRBJ2-1, is ETGVTQSPTHLIKTRGQQVTLRCSSQSGHNTVSWYQQALGQGPQFIFQYYREEENGRGNFPPRFSGLQFPNYSSELNVNALELDDSALYLCASSSGLAGGPSYNEQFFGPGTRLTVL.

The rearrangement uses TRBV7-8 and TRBJ2-7; D possibly corresponds to TRBD1 (5 bases). Germline CDR1 SGHVS, CDR2 FQNEAQ. V dropped 3 bases and J dropped 0 bases, with 12 bases sitting between them. This CDR3 comprises 15 residues. CDR3 in DNA: TGTGCCAGCAGCTTCCAGGGCTCTAGCTCCTACGAGCAGTACTTC. It codes for CASSFQGSSSYEQYF.

The chain recombines TRBV27 with TRBJ2-1; TRBD2 matches at 8 bases. This CDR3 is built from 15 residues. Germline-derived CDR1 and CDR2 are MNHEY and SMNVEV (reference sequence). The J segment lost 4 bases and the V segment lost 5 bases, leaving 7 bases of the junction unmatched. This chain's CDR3 is CASSISGGVYNEQFF. The CDR3 DNA reads as TGTGCCAGCAGTATAAGCGGGGGAGTTTACAATGAGCAGTTCTTC.

The CDR3 bases are TGCGCCAGCAAGAGGGTGGCGCTGGGTGAAAAACTGTTTTTT. Its translation: CASKRVALGEKLFF. The chain employs TRBV23-1 and TRBJ1-4; no firm D call. TRBV23-1 is an ORF for which the function is uncertain. V gave up 7 bases and J gave up 7 bases, with 16 bases separating them. This CDR3 comprises 14 residues.

The J gene is TRBJ1-5, the V gene TRBV6-2 or TRBV6-3; D not certain. The V end lost 2 bases, the J end lost 0 bases, and 23 bases lay between the germline ends. The length of the CDR3 is 20 residues. CDR1 MNHEY and CDR2 SVGEGT come from the germline V gene. Here the CDR3 reads CASSYGTPLGSGNSNQPQHF. The CDR3 bases are TGTGCCAGCAGTTACGGAACGCCCCTAGGGTCGGGAAATAGCAATCAGCCCCAGCATTTT.

The rearrangement uses TRBV5-4 and TRBJ2-3, with 9 bases lining up with TRBD2. The CDR3 spans 15 residues. Germline CDR1 reads SGHNT; CDR2 reads YYREEE (reference sequence). Losses at the gene ends were 5 bases for V and 0 bases for J; bases not matched to a gene: 4. CDR3 bases: TGTGCCAGCAGATATAGCGGGAGCAGCACAGATACGCAGTATTTT. The encoded protein is CASRYSGSSTDTQYF.

This clone was seen a few times. The rearrangement uses TRBV3-1 (or the pseudogene TRBV3-2) and TRBJ1-2, with D perhaps TRBD1 (6 bases). V was pared by 5 bases and J by 0 bases, with 13 bases between. Germline V gene sequence: CDR1 LGHDT, CDR2 YNNKEL (reference sequence). The CDR3 loop spans 15 amino acids. In DNA form, the CDR3 reads TGTGCCAGCAGCTTCCGGACAGCGACTAACTATGGCTACACCTTC. It specifies CASSFRTATNYGYTF.

The chain combines TRBV19 with TRBJ2-7, with 13 positions matching TRBD2. In germline, CDR1 is LNHDA, CDR2 SQIVND (reference sequence). Trimming removed 6 bases from V and 6 bases from J; junction bases left unmatched: 2. The CDR3 sequence is 13 residues long. The CDR3 sequence is CASRRLAGGEQYF. CDR3 bases: TGTGCCAGTAGGAGACTAGCGGGAGGCGAGCAGTACTTC.

V is TRBV7-9 and J is TRBJ1-2, with no clear D. The CDR3 length is 15 residues. Trimming stripped 5 bases from V and 5 bases from J, with 18 bases between. Germline CDR1 and CDR2: SEHNR and FQNEAQ (reference sequence). This CDR3 reads CASSRESFSSYGYTF. In nucleotides, the CDR3 is TGTGCCAGCAGCCGTGAAAGTTTCTCCAGTTATGGCTACACCTTC.

This clone was seen once. V usage is TRBV6-2 or TRBV6-3 and J usage is TRBJ1-1; TRBD1 might be the D (5 bases). Trimming cost V 5 bases and J 0 bases, with 16 bases left between them. The CDR3 sequence is 16 residues long. Germline V lookup: CDR1 MNHEY, CDR2 SVGEGT. The CDR3 coding sequence is TGTGCCAGCAGTCCCGACAGTTTTTACGTGAACACTGAAGCTTTCTTT. As protein: CASSPDSFYVNTEAFF.

This rearrangement joins TRBV24-1 to TRBJ2-1; maybe TRBD1 (5 bases). The germline V gene has CDR1 KGHDR and CDR2 SFDVKD. The CDR3 length is 15 residues. Trimming pared 2 bases from V and 5 bases from J, leaving 12 bases between. CDR3 sequence reads: CATSDSGFFHNEQFF. The CDR3 bases are TGTGCCACCAGTGATTCAGGGTTTTTCCACAATGAGCAGTTCTTC.

The chain has TRBV4-3 and TRBJ1-6, with D unresolved. The CDR3 runs 14 residues. Germline V lookup: CDR1 LGHNA, CDR2 YSLEER. Trimming stripped 4 bases from V and 3 bases from J, with 7 bases between. The CDR3 DNA reads TGCGCCAGCAGCCTGGCAGGCTATAATTCACCCCTCCACTTT. It specifies CASSLAGYNSPLHF.

This chain links TRBV6-6 with TRBJ1-5; D perhaps matches TRBD1 (5 bases). The germline gives CDR1 MNHNY, CDR2 SVGAGI (reference sequence). Trimming left V 6 bases short and J 2 bases short, with 5 bases between. The CDR3 is made up of 12 amino acids. CDR3 loop: CASRQGNQPQHF. CDR3 nucleotide sequence: TGTGCCAGCAGACAGGGCAATCAGCCCCAGCATTTT.

V and J are TRBV29-1 and TRBJ2-1; 12 bases fit TRBD2. V dropped 5 bases and J dropped 5; count of bases not matched to a gene: 7. This CDR3 contains 15 residues. Germline assignment: CDR1 SQVTM and CDR2 ANQGSEA. CDR3 coding DNA: TGCAGCGTTACCTGGACTAGCGGGATGAACAATGAGCAGTTCTTC. It specifies CSVTWTSGMNNEQFF.